Following are 9 T cell receptor beta chains from one sample sequenced in a study of T-cell reconstitution after alpha-beta-depleted transplantation in children. Preparation of the TCRbeta library involved a method that used unique molecular identifiers. TCRdb analysed the PCR reads with MiXCR anew, one entry per CDR3 protein. The sample comprises a few hundred thousand distinct CDR3 sequences, 9% to 10% of which are singletons, and approximately 5.4% rests with the top ten. The specimen comprised PBMCs from the stem cell graft donor, sampled from the stem cell graft. The source of these receptors is a human donor who donated a stem cell graft to a child with SCID.

This clonotype was found many times. This sequence joins TRBV7-9 and TRBJ2-3; D is possibly TRBD2 (6 bases). V shed 5 bases and J shed 0 bases, with 15 bases lying between them. Germline V gives CDR1 SEHNR, CDR2 FQNEAQ (reference sequence). The CDR3 extends over 16 amino acids. In nucleotides, the CDR3 is TGTGCCAGCAGCGGCAAGGTGGGACTCAGCACAGATACGCAGTATTTT. Residues: CASSGKVGLSTDTQYF. The full variable domain, its missing parts supplied by reference TRBV7-9 and TRBJ2-3, is DTGVSQNPRHKITKRGQNVTFRCDPISEHNRLYWYRQTLGQGPEFLTYFQNEAQLEKSRLLSDRFSAERPKGSFSTLEIQRTEQGDSAMYLCASSGKVGLSTDTQYFGPGTRLTVL.

The table lists this clonotype with a few counts. The chain uses TRBV27 and TRBJ1-2; TRBD1 matches 10 bases. Germline V gene sequence: CDR1 MNHEY, CDR2 SMNVEV (reference sequence). The CDR3 contains 17 residues. V gave up 7 bases and J gave up 4 bases; unmatched junction bases: 15. CDR3 residues: CASTDSLATGGLYGYTF. CDR3 sequence (DNA): TGTGCCAGCACCGACTCCTTGGCGACAGGGGGCCTCTATGGCTACACCTTC.

Ten or more counts support this clonotype. The V gene is TRBV7-8, the J gene TRBJ2-1; perhaps TRBD2 as D (6 bases). Trimming removed 5 bases at V and 6 bases at J, with 14 bases between. The CDR3 extends over 14 amino acids. Germline CDR1 and CDR2: SGHVS and FQNEAQ. CDR3 nucleotides: TGTGCCAGCAGCCCCAGGAGGGACGGCAATGAGCAGTTCTTC. As protein: CASSPRRDGNEQFF.

This clonotype was detected many times. The genes are TRBV7-2 and TRBJ2-5, with D perhaps matching TRBD1 or TRBD2 (6 bases each). The CDR3 is 14 residues long. Trimming removed 3 bases at V and 3 bases at J, with 11 bases between. The germline CDR1 and CDR2 sequences are SGHTA and FQGNSA. In nucleotides, the CDR3 is TGTGCCAGCAGCTTGGGGGGCAACGAAGAGACCCAGTACTTC. Its translation: CASSLGGNEETQYF.

The table lists this clonotype with many counts. This chain joins TRBV10-3 and TRBJ2-2; 10 bases are a match to TRBD1. The V segment lost 0 bases and the J segment 4 bases; nucleotides outside the gene matches: 2. CDR1 is ENHRY and CDR2 is SYGVKD in the germline V gene. CDR3 length: 16 residues. The CDR3 here is CAISESRTGGTGELFF. CDR3 bases: TGTGCCATCAGTGAGTCGAGGACAGGGGGCACCGGGGAGCTGTTTTTT.

The chain joins TRBV5-6 to TRBJ1-2; D not resolved. This CDR3 region has 15 residues. V gave up 0 bases and J gave up 3 bases, with 12 bases separating them. CDR1 SGHDT and CDR2 YYEEEE come from the germline V gene. In DNA, the CDR3 is TGTGCCAGCAGCTTGGTGCGTCGGGTGGACTATGGCTACACCTTC. Protein: CASSLVRRVDYGYTF. Supplemented by reference TRBV5-6 and TRBJ1-2, the full variable domain reads DAGVTQSPTHLIKTRGQQVTLRCSPKSGHDTVSWYQQALGQGPQFIFQYYEEEERQRGNFPDRFSGHQFPNYSSELNVNALLLGDSALYLCASSLVRRVDYGYTFGSGTRLTVV.

The genes are TRBV7-3 and TRBJ1-2; D is possibly TRBD1 (6 bases). V lost 3 bases, J lost 8 bases, and 13 bases lay in between. Germline assignment: CDR1 SGHTA and CDR2 FQGTGA. The CDR3 is 13 amino acids. DNA for the CDR3: TGTGCCAGCAGCTTGAACAGGGTCGTGGGCTACACCTTC. Translation gives CASSLNRVVGYTF.

This clonotype has at least ten counts. CDR3 sequence (DNA): TGTGCCAGCAGTGTTAGAGATACGCAGTATTTT. It yields the protein CASSVRDTQYF. The chain employs TRBV6-1 and TRBJ2-3; no firm D call. The CDR3 consists of 11 residues. V was cut by 4 bases and J by 5 bases, with 4 bases left in between. The germline V gene has CDR1 MNHNS and CDR2 SASEGT.

This clonotype was recorded many times. J is TRBJ2-3 and V is TRBV7-8; TRBD2 might be the D (5 bases). The ends were cut back, 0 bases at V and 4 bases at J, with 8 bases in the middle. The CDR3 extends over 14 amino acids. CDR1 is SGHVS and CDR2 is FQNEAQ in the germline V gene. As DNA, the CDR3 is TGTGCCAGCAGCTTAGCGCGAGGGTCAGATACGCAGTATTTT. This codes for CASSLARGSDTQYF.